The 25 T cell receptor beta chains presented below share a single source sample, sequenced in a study of T cell responses to AZD1222 COVID-19 vaccine. Only in-frame clones appear in the TCRdb table, and some are missing; sequencing was by immunoSEQ multiplex PCR. Of around 160,000 clones listed, approximately 94% are singletons. Specimen: peripheral blood, collected on day 0 of AZD1222 vaccination. The receptor source for this set is an adult in good health.

This clone was seen once. J is TRBJ2-5 and V is TRBV7-2; a possible D gene is TRBD1 (8 bases). CDR3 length: 16 amino acids. Trimming shortened V by 5 bases and J by 4 bases, and 20 bases separated the two germline ends. CDR1 is SGHTA, CDR2 FQGNSA, per germline. DNA for the CDR3: TGTGCCAGCAGCCTTAACAGGGGGAGGGGGACAGAGACCCAGTACTTC. Amino acid sequence: CASSLNRGRGTETQYF.

This clone was detected only once. This sequence joins TRBV4-2 and TRBJ2-2, with D hard to call. V lost 1 base and J 4 bases, leaving 4 bases between the germline ends. CDR1 is LGHNA and CDR2 is YNFKEQ in the germline V gene. This CDR3 has 13 amino acids. In nucleotides, the CDR3 is TGTGCCAGCAGCCAAGGGGGCACCGGGGAGCTGTTTTTT. This encodes CASSQGGTGELFF.

The chain links TRBV4-1 to TRBJ1-2, with D tentatively TRBD1 (5 bases). CDR3 size: 15 residues. Germline V gene sequence: CDR1 MGHRA, CDR2 YSYEKL. Trimming stripped 4 bases from V and 5 bases from J, with 17 bases between. The CDR3 reads CASSRESVGAYGYTF. The CDR3 bases are TGCGCCAGCAGCCGCGAATCAGTTGGGGCTTATGGCTACACCTTC.

This rearrangement joins TRBV11-3 to TRBJ2-2; 7 bases align to TRBD1. Germline trimming cut 6 bases from V and 5 bases from J; bases unmatched to any gene: 9. Germline CDR1 is SGHNT and CDR2 is YENEEA. The CDR3 runs 15 residues. CDR3 sequence: CASRAGTAFTGELFF. The CDR3, as DNA: TGTGCCAGCAGGGCCGGGACAGCCTTTACCGGGGAGCTGTTTTTT.

V gene TRBV30 combines with J gene TRBJ2-7; D is perhaps TRBD1 (5 bases). The CDR3 has 14 residues. The V end was cut by 2 bases, the J end by 2 bases, with 13 bases between. Germline V gives CDR1 GTSNPN, CDR2 SVGIG (reference sequence). The CDR3 DNA is TGTGCCTGGAGTATAGGGCAGGGCACCTACGAGCAGTACTTC. It yields the protein CAWSIGQGTYEQYF.

This chain links TRBV7-2 with TRBJ2-5; either TRBD1 or TRBD2 may fit D (5 bases each). Germline V gene data show CDR1 as SGHTA and CDR2 as FQGNSA. The CDR3 runs 13 residues. V shed 3 bases and J shed 7 bases, with 12 bases lying between them. The CDR3 DNA follows: TGTGCCAGCAGCTTCCGGGACCGAGGGACCCAGTACTTC. Translating it yields CASSFRDRGTQYF. The complete variable domain, with remaining parts taken from reference TRBV7-2 and TRBJ2-5, reads GAGVSQSPSNKVTEKGKDVELRCDPISGHTALYWYRQSLGQGLEFLIYFQGNSAPDKSGLPSDRFSAERTGGSVSTLTIQRTQQEDSAVYLCASSFRDRGTQYFGPGTRLLVL.

The V gene is TRBV2, the J gene TRBJ2-1, with a possible D match to TRBD2 (6 bases). V was shortened by 7 bases and J by 4 bases, with 11 bases between the two germline ends. The CDR3 loop spans 13 amino acids. CDR1 and CDR2 from the germline V gene are SNHLY and FYNNEI. The CDR3 DNA sequence: TGTGCCAGCACGGGGCGGGGATACAATGAGCAGTTCTTC. Encoded protein: CASTGRGYNEQFF.

The chain uses TRBV2 and TRBJ1-5; TRBD1 matches 8 bases. With V trimmed by 6 bases and J by 1 base, 11 bases remained unmatched. The CDR3 has 17 amino acids. Germline CDR1 is SNHLY and CDR2 is FYNNEI. CDR3 sequence: CASSATSSGGSNQPQHF. CDR3 nucleotides: TGTGCCAGCAGCGCGACCTCGTCAGGGGGCAGCAATCAGCCCCAGCATTTT.

This clone has just one count. The gene calls are TRBV2 and TRBJ1-6; unclear D gene. Per germline, CDR1 SNHLY and CDR2 FYNNEI. V lost 7 bases and J 8 bases, leaving 12 bases between the germline ends. This CDR3 is built from 13 residues. CDR3 in amino acids: CASTSTPHSPLHF. The CDR3 DNA sequence: TGTGCCAGCACCTCAACACCCCATTCACCCCTCCACTTT. Together with reference TRBV2 and TRBJ1-6, the CDR3 gives the full variable domain: EPEVTQTPSHQVTQMGQEVILRCVPISNHLYFYWYRQILGQKVEFLVSFYNNEISEKSEIFDDQFSVERPDGSNFTLKIRSTKLEDSAMYFCASTSTPHSPLHFGNGTRLTVT.

This chain connects TRBV7-9 to TRBJ2-3; 8 nucleotides line up with TRBD2. V trimming: 0 bases; J trimming: 3 bases; junction bases outside the gene matches: 8. Germline assignment: CDR1 SEHNR and CDR2 FQNEAQ (reference sequence). This CDR3 comprises 17 residues. DNA of the CDR3: TGTGCCAGCAGCTTAGCCGCGGGACTAGTAGGGACAGATACGCAGTATTTT. Translated: CASSLAAGLVGTDTQYF.

The rearrangement links TRBV19 to TRBJ2-1; D is ambiguous. Trimming took off 2 bases at V and 0 bases at J, with 11 bases between the two ends. CDR3 length equals 16 residues. The germline gives CDR1 LNHDA, CDR2 SQIVND (reference sequence). CDR3 in amino acids: CASSIQSGSSYNEQFF. The CDR3 nucleotides read TGTGCCAGTAGTATACAGTCGGGCAGCTCCTACAATGAGCAGTTCTTC.

This clone was observed once. The chain carries TRBV19 and TRBJ1-1; no reliable D call. Trimming took 2 bases from V and 5 from J, leaving 12 bases between them. Looked up from germline, CDR1 is LNHDA and CDR2 is SQIVND (reference sequence). The CDR3 is made up of 14 amino acids. CDR3 nucleotide sequence: TGTGCCAGTAGTATACCCCAACTAGATACTGAAGCTTTCTTT. Its protein product is CASSIPQLDTEAFF.

V and J are TRBV3-1 (or the pseudogene TRBV3-2) and TRBJ1-2; D is uncertain. V was cut by 1 base and J by 8 bases, with 5 bases left in between. The CDR3 contains 11 residues. Germline V gene lookup returns CDR1 LGHDT and CDR2 YNNKEL (reference sequence). The CDR3 bases are TGTGCCAGCAGCCAAGCACAAGGCTACACCTTC. As protein: CASSQAQGYTF.

The chain carries TRBV15 and TRBJ1-6; tentatively, D is TRBD1 (5 bases). The CDR3 contains 16 residues. Germline V gives CDR1 LNHNV, CDR2 YYDKDF (reference sequence). The germline V and J ends were trimmed by 0 bases and 3 bases, with 9 bases remaining between them. CDR3 protein: CATSRDGGNYNSPLHF. The CDR3 bases are TGTGCCACCAGCAGAGATGGGGGAAACTATAATTCACCCCTCCACTTT.

The chain combines TRBV30 with TRBJ1-6; D remains ambiguous. CDR1 is GTSNPN, CDR2 SVGIG, per germline (reference sequence). The CDR3 totals 15 residues. Deletions cut 3 bases from V and 11 bases from J, with 20 bases between. The CDR3 nucleotides read TGTGCCTGGAGGCCCATCACGTCCGCCGCGCCACCCCTCCACTTT. The encoded protein is CAWRPITSAAPPLHF.

CDR3 nucleotides: TGCGCCAGCAGTTCCGGACGGCAGTTTACAAACTATGGCTACACCTTC. It codes for CASSSGRQFTNYGYTF. The V and J genes are TRBV4-1 and TRBJ1-2; D gene ambiguous. CDR3 size: 16 residues. Between the trimmed V and J ends, which lost 6 bases and 2 bases, there was a span of 19 bases. The germline V gene encodes CDR1 MGHRA and CDR2 YSYEKL.

The chain links TRBV6-6 to TRBJ2-7; D possibly corresponds to TRBD1 (5 bases). This CDR3 comprises 14 residues. V was cut by 0 bases and J by 6 bases, with 12 bases left in between. The germline CDR1 and CDR2 sequences are MNHNY and SVGAGI (reference sequence). The CDR3 nucleotides read TGTGCCAGCAGTTACTCCCAGGGTGTATCCGAGCAGTACTTC. Protein: CASSYSQGVSEQYF.

The rearrangement uses TRBV5-1 and TRBJ1-1, with D possibly being TRBD1 (5 bases). CDR1 and CDR2 from the germline V gene are SGHRS and YFSETQ. The CDR3 has 12 residues. The V end was cut by 5 bases, the J end by 7 bases, with 12 bases between. The CDR3 sequence is CASSRGPREAFF. The CDR3, as DNA: TGCGCCAGCAGTCGGGGCCCCCGTGAAGCTTTCTTT.

This clone was seen a single time. The chain joins TRBV3-1 (or the pseudogene TRBV3-2) to TRBJ1-2; the D gene is possibly TRBD1 (5 bases). The CDR3 is made up of 15 amino acids. Looked up from germline, CDR1 is LGHDT and CDR2 is YNNKEL (reference sequence). Trimming took 0 bases from V and 3 from J, leaving 11 bases between them. The CDR3 region is CASSQEAGFDYGYTF. For the CDR3, the DNA is TGTGCCAGCAGCCAAGAAGCAGGGTTCGACTATGGCTACACCTTC.

In DNA, the CDR3 is TGTGCCAGCAGTGGCTTCGGGGACAGCTTTAATCAGCCCCAGCATTTT. Amino acids: CASSGFGDSFNQPQHF. The chain joins TRBV25-1 to TRBJ1-5, with TRBD1 matching 7 bases. The V segment lost 4 bases and the J segment 4 bases; nucleotides outside the gene matches: 10. The CDR3 runs 16 residues. Germline loops: CDR1 MGHDK, CDR2 SYGVNS.

The chain carries TRBV7-2 and TRBJ2-3, with D uncertain. The CDR3 contains 15 residues. Per germline, CDR1 SGHTA and CDR2 FQGNSA. V gave up 6 bases and J gave up 1 base, with 14 bases separating them. CDR3 bases: TGTGCCAGCAGTCTCACGCCGTTGGGCACAGATACGCAGTATTTT. Protein: CASSLTPLGTDTQYF.

The chain links TRBV4-1 to TRBJ1-1; 7 bases fit TRBD1. V gave up 4 bases and J gave up 2 bases; unmatched junction bases: 10. The germline CDR1 and CDR2 sequences are MGHRA and YSYEKL. The CDR3 is 16 residues long. In nucleotides, the CDR3 is TGCGCCAGCAGCCCGAGGGGCGGGACAGTAAACACTGAAGCTTTCTTT. Translation gives CASSPRGGTVNTEAFF.

The genes are TRBV5-6 and TRBJ1-1; D remains ambiguous. Trimming cost V 0 bases and J 1 base, with 4 bases left between them. The CDR3 runs 13 residues. Germline assignment: CDR1 SGHDT and CDR2 YYEEEE. This CDR3 reads CASSLGGNTEAFF. Here the CDR3 DNA reads TGTGCCAGCAGCTTGGGGGGGAACACTGAAGCTTTCTTT.

The genes are TRBV6-6 and TRBJ2-1, with D possibly being TRBD2 (5 bases). The CDR3 is 13 amino acids. In germline, CDR1 is MNHNY, CDR2 SVGAGI (reference sequence). V was cut by 6 bases and J by 6 bases, with 12 bases left in between. Written as DNA, the CDR3 is TGTGCCAGCAGCCTAGCCAGTCTCAATGAGCAGTTCTTC. This encodes CASSLASLNEQFF.

This rearrangement joins TRBV28 to TRBJ1-6; D gene unclear. The germline V and J ends were trimmed by 5 bases and 5 bases, with 19 bases remaining between them. Germline V gene sequence: CDR1 MDHEN, CDR2 SYDVKM. This CDR3 spans 17 amino acids. The CDR3 loop is CASSTPGPVLHNSPLHF. CDR3 sequence (DNA): TGTGCCAGCAGTACACCCGGGCCAGTGCTCCATAATTCACCCCTCCACTTT.